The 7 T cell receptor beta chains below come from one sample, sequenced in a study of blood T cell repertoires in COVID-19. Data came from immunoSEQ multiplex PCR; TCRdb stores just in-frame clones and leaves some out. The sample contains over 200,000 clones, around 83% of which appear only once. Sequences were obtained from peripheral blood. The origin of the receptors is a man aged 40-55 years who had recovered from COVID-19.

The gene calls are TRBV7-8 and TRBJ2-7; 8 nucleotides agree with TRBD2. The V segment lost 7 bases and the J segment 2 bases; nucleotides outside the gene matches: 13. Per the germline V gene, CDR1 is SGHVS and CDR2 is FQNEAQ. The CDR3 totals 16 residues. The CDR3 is CASKPGGGRGAYEQYF. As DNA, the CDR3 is TGTGCCAGCAAACCGGGCGGGGGGCGGGGGGCCTACGAGCAGTACTTC.

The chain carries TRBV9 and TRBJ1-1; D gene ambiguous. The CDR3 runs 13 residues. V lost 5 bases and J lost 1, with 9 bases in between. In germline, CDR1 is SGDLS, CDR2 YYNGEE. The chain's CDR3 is CASSAEGNTEAFF. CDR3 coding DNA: TGTGCCAGCAGTGCGGAGGGGAACACTGAAGCTTTCTTT.

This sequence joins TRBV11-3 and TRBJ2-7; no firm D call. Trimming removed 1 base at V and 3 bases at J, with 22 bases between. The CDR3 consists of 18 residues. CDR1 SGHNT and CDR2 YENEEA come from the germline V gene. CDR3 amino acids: CASSLVLCNPVFGYEQYF. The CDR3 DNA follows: TGTGCCAGCAGCTTAGTTCTGTGTAACCCAGTATTTGGCTACGAGCAGTACTTC.

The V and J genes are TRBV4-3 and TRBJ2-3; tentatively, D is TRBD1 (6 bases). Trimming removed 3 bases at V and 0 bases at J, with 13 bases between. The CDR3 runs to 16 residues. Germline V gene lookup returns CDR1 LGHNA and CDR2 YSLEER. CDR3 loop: CASSQLGGLSTDTQYF. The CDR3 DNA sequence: TGCGCCAGCAGCCAGCTTGGGGGCCTGAGCACAGATACGCAGTATTTT.

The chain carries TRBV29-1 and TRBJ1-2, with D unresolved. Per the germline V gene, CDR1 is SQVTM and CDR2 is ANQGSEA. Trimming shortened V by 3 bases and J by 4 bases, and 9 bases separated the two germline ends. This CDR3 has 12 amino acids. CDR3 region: CSVDEASYGYTF. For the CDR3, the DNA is TGCAGCGTTGATGAGGCGTCCTATGGCTACACCTTC. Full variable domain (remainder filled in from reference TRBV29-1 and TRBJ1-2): SAVISQKPSRDICQRGTSLTIQCQVDSQVTMMFWYRQQPGQSLTLIATANQGSEATYESGFVIDKFPISRPNLTFSTLTVSNMSPEDSSIYLCSVDEASYGYTFGSGTRLTVV.

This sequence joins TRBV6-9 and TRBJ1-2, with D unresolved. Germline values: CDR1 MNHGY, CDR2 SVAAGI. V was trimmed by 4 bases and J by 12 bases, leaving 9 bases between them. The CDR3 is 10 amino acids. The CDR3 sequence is CASSLGVDTF. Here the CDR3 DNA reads TGTGCCAGCAGTTTGGGAGTCGACACCTTC.

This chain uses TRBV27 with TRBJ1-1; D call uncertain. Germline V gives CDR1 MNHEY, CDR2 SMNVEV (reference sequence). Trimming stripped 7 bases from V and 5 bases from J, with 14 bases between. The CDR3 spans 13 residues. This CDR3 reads CASTQMGVTEAFF. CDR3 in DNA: TGTGCCAGCACCCAGATGGGAGTAACTGAAGCTTTCTTT.